This TCR beta chain stems from a study of blood T cell repertoires in COVID-19. Study context: The United States, Italy and Spain were the sources of the acute and convalescent COVID-19 samples.

In the authors' workflow: From reference gene primer amplification, estimates of nucleated cell counts were derived. The protocol was immunoSEQ multiplex PCR, while the TCRdb copy is restricted to in-frame clones and leaves out a portion. The D gene and trimming were derived from the DNA, and the V and J assignments and clone size from that table. The sample shows about 250,000 clones, 85% of them seen only once. Germline CDR1 and CDR2: SGHTA and FQGNSA. The CDR3 sequence is 15 residues long. V trimming: 5 bases; J trimming: 3 bases; junction bases outside the gene matches: 4. This chain uses TRBV7-2 with TRBJ2-2, with 9 bases lining up with TRBD1. The sequenced sample consisted of peripheral blood. The TCR originated in a woman aged 55-69 years with active or convalescent COVID-19. The CDR3 reads CASSRDRGDTGELFF. The CDR3 DNA reads as TGTGCCAGCAGCCGCGACAGGGGGGACACCGGGGAGCTGTTTTTT.